The present T cell receptor beta chain was sequenced within a study of CD8+ T cells in alopecia areata. Study context: Female C3H/HeJ mice aged 7-10 weeks were given skin from C3H/HeJ graft donors, roughly 6-13 months old, that had spontaneous alopecia.

The CDR3 has 14 residues. Germline loops: CDR1 FNHDT, CDR2 SITEND (reference sequence). Extracted from the samples, RNA was reverse transcribed into cDNA to serve as the sequencing template. Assay used: immunoSEQ multiplex PCR; TCRdb lists only in-frame clones, some missing. Listed for the sample are about 120,000 clones, none seen a single time. Remarks on this clone: Genes here carry mouse names. From the germline J gene comes the end of the CDR3, since the read stops 4 residues before it.

The source of this sequence is a C3H/HeJ mouse with alopecia areata. The MHC haplotype recorded for the strain is H2-k. The V and J genes are TRBV19 and TRBJ2-1; 7 bases are shared with TRBD1. The sequenced sample consisted of lesional skin. This CDR3 reads CASSIETGRAEQFF. Partial CDR3 DNA: TGTGCCAGCAGTATAGAGACAGGGCGGGCT.